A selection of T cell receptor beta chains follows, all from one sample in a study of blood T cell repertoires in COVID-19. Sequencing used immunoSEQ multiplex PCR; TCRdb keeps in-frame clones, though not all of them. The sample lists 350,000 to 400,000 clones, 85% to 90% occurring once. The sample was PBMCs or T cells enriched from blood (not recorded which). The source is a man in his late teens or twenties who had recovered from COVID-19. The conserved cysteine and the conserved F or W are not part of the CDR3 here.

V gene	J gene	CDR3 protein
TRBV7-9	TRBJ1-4	ASSLVLRELF
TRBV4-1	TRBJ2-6	ASSQEMSGDGANVLT
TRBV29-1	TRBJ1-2	SVVGGASGYT
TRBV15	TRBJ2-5	ATSRDLGVETQY
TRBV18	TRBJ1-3	ASSPPTTGTGNTIY
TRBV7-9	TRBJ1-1	ASSSRAGMNTEAF
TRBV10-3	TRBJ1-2	AISAGTGAQRNYGYT
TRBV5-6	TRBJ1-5	ASSSSRDSRNQPQH
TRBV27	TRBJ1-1	ASSPRQGASLVKNTEAF
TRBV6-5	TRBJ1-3	ASARREQGNTIY
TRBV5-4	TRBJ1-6	ASSPGQGSSNSPLH
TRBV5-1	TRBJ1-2	ASSLDDTFQT
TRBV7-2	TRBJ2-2	ASSSYTRAGELF
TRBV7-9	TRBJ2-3	ASSLSQGATDTQY
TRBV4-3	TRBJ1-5	ASSQDYYSNQPQH
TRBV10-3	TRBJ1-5	AIRGTDQPQH
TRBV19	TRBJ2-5	ASSSRAERGETQY
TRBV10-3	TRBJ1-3	AISDKGQGTSGNTIY
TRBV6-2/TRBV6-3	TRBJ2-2	ASSTQGPPGELF
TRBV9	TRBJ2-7	ASSVGQTSYEQY
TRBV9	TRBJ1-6	ASSGDSGDSPLH
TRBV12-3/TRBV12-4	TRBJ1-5	ASRKTGDQPQH
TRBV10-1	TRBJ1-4	ASSGRGQGGYEDEKLF
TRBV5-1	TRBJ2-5	ASRAGTGVGETQY
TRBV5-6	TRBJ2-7	ASTEERVTYEQY
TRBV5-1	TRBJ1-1	ASSLAGTGTNTEAF
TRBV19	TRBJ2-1	ASRTSPSGNEQF
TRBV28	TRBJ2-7	ASSGGGQGDYEQY
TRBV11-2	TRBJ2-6	ASSHPGHPSGANVLT
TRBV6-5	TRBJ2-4	ASRYRDSKNIQY
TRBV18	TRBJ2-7	ASSPGQGLSYEQY